This T cell receptor (beta chain) stems from a study of T-cell memory formation after mild COVID-19. TCRdb processed the 5' RACE reads anew with MiXCR; each CDR3 protein has one entry. Among about 340,000 distinct CDR3 sequences listed, under 25% were seen once. Points on this clonotype: Its specificity is unknown.

General study findings and limits: Clones shrinking between day 15 and 85 showed a balanced CD4/CD8 split, and those that grew later tilted toward CD4+.

CDR1 is SGHTA, CDR2 FQGNSA, per germline. V dropped 8 bases and J dropped 10 bases, with 7 bases sitting between them. The CDR3 has 9 amino acids. The rearrangement links TRBV7-2 to TRBJ2-3; a possible D gene is TRBD2 (6 bases). This TCR derives from an adult woman who had mild COVID-19 (a few samples of this study predate the infection). Cell type and time point are not known. Sequencing was done on a sample of PBMCs or a T cell subset sorted from them (not recorded which). CDR3 sequence (DNA): TGTGCCAGCGGGAGGTCGCAGTATTTT. Residues: CASGRSQYF.